A selection of T cell receptor beta chains follows, all from one sample in a study of T-cell memory formation after mild COVID-19. TCRdb re-called the 5' RACE reads with MiXCR, one entry per CDR3 protein. The sample contains more than 350,000 distinct CDR3 sequences, 20% to 25% of which appear only once. The source material was PBMCs or a T cell subset sorted from them (not recorded which). Every receptor here comes from an adult woman who had mild COVID-19 (a few samples of this study predate the infection). Cell type and time point are not known. CDR3s include the opening cysteine and the closing phenylalanine or tryptophan. Fields, in order: clone size, V gene, J gene, D gene, CDR3 DNA, CDR3 protein. D genes are given only for firm matches. Rows may omit the clone size; those that give it use once, few, many or a size class.

-	TRBV30	TRBJ1-6	-	TGTGCCTGGAGTGGTTCGACGGCTTATAATTCACCCCTCCACTTT	CAWSGSTAYNSPLHF
-	TRBV5-5	TRBJ2-1	-	TGTGCCAGCGAGGGACCGAGTGTGGCAAATGAGCAGTTCTTC	CASEGPSVANEQFF
many	TRBV5-1	TRBJ2-5	TRBD1	TGCGCCAGCAGCTGGGGGACAGGGGGCCAAGAGACCCAGTACTTC	CASSWGTGGQETQYF
few	TRBV5-6	TRBJ2-7	-	TGTGCCAGCAGCTTGCCCCCCAACAGGGTTTCCTACGAGCAGTACTTC	CASSLPPNRVSYEQYF
few	TRBV11-2	TRBJ2-1	TRBD2	TGTGCCAGCAGCTTGACGGGGGGGTTTTCCTACAATGAGCAGTTCTTC	CASSLTGGFSYNEQFF
few	TRBV7-6	TRBJ1-1	-	TGTGCCAGCAGCTTATGGCAGAACACTGAAGCTTTCTTT	CASSLWQNTEAFF
few	TRBV20-1	TRBJ2-7	TRBD1	TGCAGTGCTAGGCGGGACAGGGAGTTCTACGAGCAGTACTTC	CSARRDREFYEQYF
few	TRBV5-6	TRBJ2-3	-	TGTGCCAGCAGCCTCCGGACAGCCTCGAGGGGAGATACGCAGTATTTT	CASSLRTASRGDTQYF
-	TRBV15	TRBJ2-7	-	TGTGCCACCAGCAGAGATGTGTCCTCCTACGAGCAGTACTTC	CATSRDVSSYEQYF
many	TRBV24-1	TRBJ2-6	-	TGTGCCACCAGTGATTGGGGGTCTGGGGCCAACGTCCTGACTTTC	CATSDWGSGANVLTF
-	TRBV5-6	TRBJ2-1	TRBD2	TGTGCCAGCAGCTTACCGGGACTACGCTTTGGTAATGAGCAGTTCTTC	CASSLPGLRFGNEQFF
few	TRBV7-9	TRBJ2-7	-	TGTGCCAGCAGCTTAGGGTCAAACCGGGACGTCTCCTACGAGCAGTACTTC	CASSLGSNRDVSYEQYF
-	TRBV11-2	TRBJ2-7	-	TGTGCCAGCAGCTTTGACGGACACACGATCTACGAGCAGTACTTC	CASSFDGHTIYEQYF
few	TRBV10-3	TRBJ2-7	TRBD2	TGTGCCATCAGTACCGGGACTAGCGGTTTCCACGAGCAGTACTTC	CAISTGTSGFHEQYF
-	TRBV30	TRBJ2-7	-	TGTGCCTGGAGTCTGTCAGAAAGAGGGCAGTACTTC	CAWSLSERGQYF
-	TRBV7-3	TRBJ2-2	TRBD1	TGTGCCAGCAGCTCTAAACAGGGGGGCCTCGGGGAGCTGTTTTTT	CASSSKQGGLGELFF
-	TRBV11-2	TRBJ2-5	-	TGTGCCAGCAGCCCTTCTTACGGCAATCAAGAGACCCAGTACTTC	CASSPSYGNQETQYF
many	TRBV6-5	TRBJ1-6	TRBD1	TGTGCCAGCAGTTATGGACAGGGAAATTCACCCCTCCACTTT	CASSYGQGNSPLHF
-	TRBV12-3/TRBV12-4	TRBJ2-1	TRBD2	TGTGCCAGCAGTGCCCGACTAGCGGGAGGATCAAATGAGCAGTTCTTC	CASSARLAGGSNEQFF
-	TRBV11-1	TRBJ2-1	-	TGTGCCAGCAGTGTCAGTAATTTCGACAATGAGCAGTTCTTC	CASSVSNFDNEQFF